The 9 T cell receptor beta chains reported below all come from one sample, sequenced in a study of cytomegalovirus exposure and HLA in healthy donors. Researchers ran the PCR with 60 Vbeta and 13 Jbeta primers. TCRdb's copy holds only in-frame clones and misses some; the assay was immunoSEQ multiplex PCR. The sample lists around 100,000 clones, 75% to 80% occurring once. Sequencing used PBMCs. The receptors stem from a male donor in good health and CMV-seropositive.

This clone was recorded only once. The chain uses TRBV19 and TRBJ2-5; 8 bases map to TRBD1. The J call may be faulty, since TRBJ2-7 better matches the DNA end. The length of the CDR3 is 13 residues. Germline V gene lookup returns CDR1 LNHDA and CDR2 SQIVND (reference sequence). CDR3: CASSRAGGHEQYF. The CDR3 DNA follows: TGTGCCAGTAGCCGGGCAGGGGGCCACGAGCAGTACTTC.

The chain joins TRBV28 to TRBJ1-2, with D possibly being TRBD1 (6 bases). V was clipped by 3 bases and J by 4 bases, with 18 bases between them. Germline assignment: CDR1 MDHEN and CDR2 SYDVKM. The CDR3 extends over 16 amino acids. The CDR3 bases are TGTGCCAGCAGTTTGGGACAAGCCGTTAGAACCTATGGCTACACCTTC. This encodes CASSLGQAVRTYGYTF.

J is TRBJ1-3 and V is TRBV7-2; D uncertain. Germline values: CDR1 SGHTA, CDR2 FQGNSA. The germline V and J ends were trimmed by 4 bases and 1 base, with 17 bases remaining between them. The length of the CDR3 is 17 residues. The CDR3, as DNA: TGTGCCAGCAGCTCACCCCCGGTGGGGAGGTCTGGAAACACCATATATTTT. Translation: CASSSPPVGRSGNTIYF.

This clone has only one observation. The rearrangement links TRBV6-5 to TRBJ2-2; tentative D call: TRBD2 (5 bases). V gave up 0 bases and J gave up 7 bases, with 12 bases separating them. Looked up from germline, CDR1 is MNHEY and CDR2 is SVGAGI. The CDR3 covers 15 residues. The chain's CDR3 is CASSYSPGISGELFF. As DNA, the CDR3 is TGTGCCAGCAGTTACTCCCCGGGAATCAGCGGGGAGCTGTTTTTT.

V usage is TRBV4-2 and J usage is TRBJ2-3; TRBD2 matches at 8 bases. The CDR3 covers 18 residues. After removal of 0 bases from V and 5 bases from J, the junction contained 13 bases not matched to a gene. CDR1 is LGHNA, CDR2 YNFKEQ, per germline. In DNA form, the CDR3 reads TGTGCCAGCAGCCAAGAGACCCCTGCGGGGGGAGGAGGAGATACGCAGTATTTT. It translates to CASSQETPAGGGGDTQYF.

The V gene is TRBV28, the J gene TRBJ2-2; the D gene is possibly TRBD1 (5 bases). The CDR3 runs to 15 residues. Germline CDR1 and CDR2: MDHEN and SYDVKM. The V end was cut by 4 bases, the J end by 0 bases, with 9 bases between. The chain's CDR3 is CASSSRQTNTGELFF. DNA of the CDR3: TGTGCCAGCAGTTCCCGACAGACGAACACCGGGGAGCTGTTTTTT.

The count of this clone is one. The CDR3 DNA sequence: TGTGCCTGGAACAATTTTCAGGAGCAGTACTTC. Translation gives CAWNNFQEQYF. This chain connects TRBV30 to TRBJ2-7, with D unclear. In germline, CDR1 is GTSNPN, CDR2 SVGIG (reference sequence). The CDR3 extends over 11 amino acids. V was trimmed by 4 bases and J by 7 bases, leaving 11 bases between them.

This clone was recorded once. The V call is TRBV5-1, the J call TRBJ2-5; D is possibly TRBD1 (6 bases). The CDR3 spans 15 residues. Germline V CDR1 and CDR2: SGHRS, YFSETQ. Trimming took 9 bases from V and 5 from J, leaving 23 bases between them. The CDR3 loop reads CATAPPGSRGETQYF. The DNA for the CDR3 is TGCGCCACCGCCCCGCCGGGGTCGAGGGGGGAGACCCAGTACTTC.

This chain links TRBV6-5 with TRBJ2-1; TRBD2 matches at 9 bases. Germline V gives CDR1 MNHEY, CDR2 SVGAGI. The CDR3 has 15 amino acids. J was trimmed by 4 bases and V by 2 bases; bases with no gene match: 3. The CDR3 spells CASSYALAGYNEQFF. CDR3 nucleotides: TGTGCCAGCAGTTACGCGCTAGCGGGATACAATGAGCAGTTCTTC.